The 19 T cell receptor beta chains below all came from one sample that was sequenced in a study of blood T cell repertoires in COVID-19. Sequenced by immunoSEQ multiplex PCR; TCRdb stores in-frame clones only, minus some. The sample has some 150,000 clones; approximately 87% are singletons. Sequencing used peripheral blood. These receptors originate from a man in his fifties or sixties who had recovered from COVID-19.

The rearrangement links TRBV15 to TRBJ2-3, with 8 nucleotides matching TRBD2. Trimming at V came to 0 bases and at J to 6 bases, leaving 8 bases not matched to a gene. The CDR3 has 16 residues. Germline CDR1 LNHNV, CDR2 YYDKDF (reference sequence). CDR3: CATSRDLAGGRDTQYF. CDR3 nucleotide sequence: TGTGCCACCAGCAGAGATCTGGCGGGGGGCCGGGATACGCAGTATTTT.

This chain joins TRBV15 and TRBJ2-7, with 11 nucleotides matching TRBD2. CDR3 size: 15 residues. J gave up 2 bases and V 3 bases, and 3 bases lay outside the gene matches. Germline V gene lookup returns CDR1 LNHNV and CDR2 YYDKDF (reference sequence). CDR3 bases: TGTGCCACCAGCAGGGTAGCGGGGGGGCCCTACGAGCAGTACTTC. This encodes CATSRVAGGPYEQYF.

This clone has a handful of counts. The chain carries TRBV6-5 and TRBJ1-4; possibly TRBD1 for D (6 bases). The CDR3 contains 13 residues. The V gene's germline CDR1 is MNHEY and CDR2 SVGAGI. V was cut by 11 bases and J by 5 bases, with 15 bases left in between. This CDR3 reads CAARDTRNEKLFF. CDR3 DNA sequence: TGTGCCGCCCGGGACACACGAAATGAAAAACTGTTTTTT.

The chain has TRBV11-2 and TRBJ1-4; 9 bases align to TRBD1. Unmatched junction bases numbered 11, after V lost 7 bases and J lost 5 bases. CDR1 and CDR2 (germline): SGHAT, FQNNGV. This CDR3 spans 16 amino acids. The CDR3 DNA reads as TGTGCCAGCACCAGAGGACAGGGGCGGCGGAATGAAAAACTGTTTTTT. This translates into CASTRGQGRRNEKLFF. Supplemented by reference TRBV11-2 and TRBJ1-4, the full variable domain reads EAGVAQSPRYKIIEKRQSVAFWCNPISGHATLYWYQQILGQGPKLLIQFQNNGVVDDSQLPKDRFSAERLKGVDSTLKIQPAKLEDSAVYLCASTRGQGRRNEKLFFGSGTQLSVL.

J is TRBJ2-6 and V is TRBV6-2 or TRBV6-3, with 7 bases identical to TRBD1. Losses at the gene ends were 4 bases for V and 5 bases for J; bases not matched to a gene: 8. Germline V gene data show CDR1 as MNHEY and CDR2 as SVGEGT. The CDR3 is 16 amino acids. The CDR3 sequence is CASSSDRLMRANVLTF. The CDR3 nucleotides are TGTGCCAGCAGTTCGGACAGGCTCATGAGGGCCAACGTCCTGACTTTC.

This clone was seen repeatedly, ten times or more. The chain links TRBV5-1 to TRBJ2-1; 7 bases agree with TRBD1. The trim removed 0 bases at V and 8 bases at J, leaving 8 bases unmatched. Germline V lookup: CDR1 SGHRS, CDR2 YFSETQ. The CDR3 consists of 15 residues. CDR3: CASSLVGTEVDEQFF. In DNA form, the CDR3 reads TGCGCCAGCAGCTTGGTTGGGACAGAGGTAGATGAGCAGTTCTTC.

V is TRBV5-1 and J is TRBJ2-2; 7 bases map to TRBD2. The germline CDR1 and CDR2 sequences are SGHRS and YFSETQ. The CDR3 spans 15 residues. V dropped 1 base and J dropped 1; count of bases not matched to a gene: 1. The CDR3 region has the DNA TGCGCCAGCAGCTTGTCGGGGGGGAACACCGGGGAGCTGTTTTTT. It encodes CASSLSGGNTGELFF. Filled out from reference TRBV5-1 and TRBJ2-2, the complete variable domain reads KAGVTQTPRYLIKTRGQQVTLSCSPISGHRSVSWYQQTPGQGLQFLFEYFSETQRNKGNFPGRFSGRQFSNSRSEMNVSTLELGDSALYLCASSLSGGNTGELFFGEGSRLTVL.

The V call is TRBV12-3 or TRBV12-4, the J call TRBJ1-1; D not certain. The CDR3 length is 13 residues. V was trimmed by 5 bases and J by 7 bases, leaving 14 bases between them. The CDR3 bases are TGTGCCAGCAGTCGCATCCCGGGTATTGAAGCTTTCTTT. It yields the protein CASSRIPGIEAFF.

This clone has just one count. The rearrangement links TRBV27 to TRBJ2-3; 7 bases match TRBD2. The CDR3 runs 15 residues. Germline V CDR1 and CDR2: MNHEY, SMNVEV (reference sequence). V lost 5 bases, J lost 5 bases, and 10 bases stayed unmatched. CDR3 sequence: CASSPVGGKGDTQYF. The DNA of the CDR3 is TGTGCCAGCAGTCCAGTGGGGGGGAAAGGAGATACGCAGTATTTT.

CDR3 nucleotide sequence: TGCGCCAGCACCGGACAGGGCACAGATACGCAGTATTTT. Its protein product is CASTGQGTDTQYF. The chain employs TRBV5-1 and TRBJ2-3; the match to TRBD1 covers 7 bases. CDR1 is SGHRS, CDR2 YFSETQ, per germline. V trimming: 6 bases; J trimming: 1 base; junction bases outside the gene matches: 2. The CDR3 runs to 13 residues.

The chain couples TRBV12-5 to TRBJ1-5; 9 bases are a match to TRBD1. The ends lost 5 bases at V and 7 bases at J; junction bases unmatched: 6. The germline V gene encodes CDR1 LGHNT and CDR2 FRNRAP. The CDR3 is made up of 14 amino acids. This CDR3 reads CASGIGQGWQPQHF. The CDR3 DNA reads as TGTGCTAGTGGTATTGGACAGGGGTGGCAGCCCCAGCATTTT.

The table lists this clone with a count of one. The chain combines TRBV11-2 with TRBJ2-7; maybe TRBD2 (5 bases). The CDR3 loop spans 14 amino acids. Per germline, CDR1 SGHAT and CDR2 FQNNGV. Trimming stripped 5 bases from V and 1 base from J, with 12 bases between. The CDR3 nucleotides read TGTGCCAGCAGCGGAGGTGTAGTTTCCTACGAGCAGTACTTC. Residues: CASSGGVVSYEQYF.

The chain uses TRBV27 and TRBJ1-1; 7 bases agree with TRBD1. Germline assignment: CDR1 MNHEY and CDR2 SMNVEV (reference sequence). This CDR3 comprises 14 residues. V lost 5 bases, J lost 4 bases, and 7 bases stayed unmatched. As DNA, the CDR3 is TGTGCCAGCAGTCGAGACAGGGTCGGCACTGAAGCTTTCTTT. As protein: CASSRDRVGTEAFF.

The chain is built from TRBV5-4 and TRBJ1-6; D gene unclear. Germline V gives CDR1 SGHNT, CDR2 YYREEE (reference sequence). The CDR3 runs to 14 residues. Trimming left V 5 bases short and J 5 bases short, with 11 bases between. The CDR3 nucleotides are TGTGCCAGCAGTATGACAAGCCATAATTCACCCCTCCACTTT. Translation: CASSMTSHNSPLHF.

This clone was counted a single time. The rearrangement uses TRBV9 and TRBJ2-7, with D possibly being TRBD1 (5 bases). The CDR3 extends over 14 amino acids. CDR1 SGDLS and CDR2 YYNGEE come from the germline V gene. Between the trimmed V and J ends, which lost 4 bases and 5 bases, there was a span of 16 bases. The CDR3 sequence: CASSPHSKGNEQYF. CDR3 coding DNA: TGTGCCAGCAGCCCCCATTCAAAGGGGAACGAGCAGTACTTC. Drawing the rest from reference TRBV9 and TRBJ2-7, the complete variable domain is DSGVTQTPKHLITATGQRVTLRCSPRSGDLSVYWYQQSLDQGLQFLIQYYNGEERAKGNILERFSAQQFPDLHSELNLSSLELGDSALYFCASSPHSKGNEQYFGPGTRLTVT.

This chain uses TRBV7-2 with TRBJ1-2; 7 nucleotides align to TRBD1. The junction had 8 bases not matched to a gene; V was cut back by 4 bases and J by 3 bases. Per the germline V gene, CDR1 is SGHTA and CDR2 is FQGNSA. The CDR3 covers 15 residues. The CDR3 DNA sequence: TGTGCCAGCAGCTCTAACGCCGGGACAGACTATGGCTACACCTTC. Translation: CASSSNAGTDYGYTF. Drawing the rest from reference TRBV7-2 and TRBJ1-2, the complete variable domain is GAGVSQSPSNKVTEKGKDVELRCDPISGHTALYWYRQSLGQGLEFLIYFQGNSAPDKSGLPSDRFSAERTGGSVSTLTIQRTQQEDSAVYLCASSSNAGTDYGYTFGSGTRLTVV.

The chain links TRBV28 to TRBJ2-2, with D perhaps matching TRBD1 (6 bases). Germline V lookup: CDR1 MDHEN, CDR2 SYDVKM. The CDR3 is 18 residues long. V shed 2 bases and J shed 2 bases, with 18 bases lying between them. CDR3: CASSLAPGQLQNTGELFF. In DNA form, the CDR3 reads TGTGCCAGCAGTTTAGCCCCAGGACAGTTACAAAACACCGGGGAGCTGTTTTTT.

The CDR3 region is CASSSLTGTEAFF. DNA for the CDR3: TGTGCCAGCAGTTCACTTACAGGGACTGAAGCTTTCTTT. The gene calls are TRBV12-3 or TRBV12-4 and TRBJ1-1, with a tentative D call TRBD1 (6 bases). V was shortened by 4 bases and J by 5 bases, with 11 bases between the two germline ends. This CDR3 has 13 amino acids.

The chain joins TRBV10-2 to TRBJ2-7; D gene ambiguous. Germline loops: CDR1 WSHSY, CDR2 SAAADI. This CDR3 region has 13 residues. Deletions cut 3 bases from V and 2 bases from J, with 8 bases between. The DNA for the CDR3 is TGCGCCAGCAGTGATGGGCTCACCTACGAGCAGTACTTC. Its translation is CASSDGLTYEQYF.